This T cell receptor beta chain was recorded in a study of blood T cell repertoires in COVID-19. The overall study: The United States, Italy and Spain provided the acute and convalescent COVID-19 samples.

The data were produced by immunoSEQ multiplex PCR, yet TCRdb's version contains in-frame clones alone and is incomplete. Of tens of thousands of clones detected, approximately 89% appear once; the ten largest clones hold 1% to 1.5%. The CDR3 runs to 16 residues. V was cut by 4 bases and J by 0 bases, with 13 bases left in between. Per germline, CDR1 LNHDA and CDR2 SQIVND (reference sequence). The receptor's source is a woman between 35 and 50 years old with acute or convalescent COVID-19. The chain links TRBV19 to TRBJ1-5; D might be TRBD1 (6 bases). The sequenced material came from peripheral blood. The CDR3 loop reads CASSNSGVNSNQPQHF. The CDR3 DNA sequence: TGTGCCAGTAGTAATTCAGGGGTGAATAGCAATCAGCCCCAGCATTTT.